These 3 T cell receptor beta chains were sequenced from one sample in a study of blood T cell repertoires in COVID-19. Generated by immunoSEQ multiplex PCR, the TCRdb table keeps only in-frame clones and is missing some. The data hold 200,000 or so clones, with 80% to 90% observed a single time. What was sequenced was PBMCs or T cells enriched from blood (not recorded which). Source of these receptors: a woman aged 40-49 years with acute COVID-19.

This clone has just a few counts. Sequence at one end of the junction differs from germline and may be a read error. This rearrangement joins TRBV11-2 to TRBJ1-1; D is perhaps TRBD1 (5 bases). Germline CDR1 SGHAT, CDR2 FQNNGV. This CDR3 is built from 16 residues. CDR3 amino acids: CASSLDSIGANAEAFF. The DNA for the CDR3 is TGTGCCAGCAGCTTAGATTCCATAGGGGCGAACGCTGAAGCTTTCTTT.

The gene calls are TRBV15 and TRBJ1-5, with a tentative D call TRBD1 (6 bases). The CDR3 spans 15 residues. CDR1 is LNHNV, CDR2 YYDKDF, per germline (reference sequence). V was pared by 0 bases and J by 3 bases, with 9 bases between. In DNA, the CDR3 is TGTGCCACCAGCAGAGAACAGGGATTCAATCAGCCCCAGCATTTT. This gives the protein CATSREQGFNQPQHF.

This clone was detected only a few times. The chain has TRBV29-1 and TRBJ1-1; D is undetermined. The CDR3 loop spans 13 amino acids. The V gene lost 7 bases and the J gene lost 1 base, with 13 bases spanning the gap. Germline values: CDR1 SQVTM, CDR2 ANQGSEA. CDR3 amino acids: CSAAVAENTEAFF. CDR3 sequence (DNA): TGCAGCGCCGCCGTGGCTGAGAACACTGAAGCTTTCTTT.